The present T cell receptor (beta chain) was sequenced within a study of T cells in Graves' hyperthyroidism and ophthalmopathy. Amplified TCR beta CDR3 regions derived from RNA transcripts. RT-PCR in the first round (using the HTBI primer set) targeted the TCR CDR3. TCRdb fed the multiplex PCR reads into MiXCR, producing one record per CDR3 protein. The table lists a few hundred thousand distinct CDR3 sequences, approximately 19% of them singletons. The PBMCs were sourced from fresh peripheral blood (about 9.7 ml). The sample holds a few counts of this clonotype. The CDR3 is 14 residues long. CDR1 is MGHRA, CDR2 YSYEKL, per germline. The ends were cut back, 0 bases at V and 4 bases at J, with 7 bases in the middle.

Sequencing was carried out using blood. This sequence was found in a man between 50 and 59 years old with Graves' ophthalmopathy. This chain joins TRBV4-1 and TRBJ1-5; D gene uncertain. CDR3 loop: CASSQEGSNQPQHF. The CDR3 bases are TGCGCCAGCAGCCAAGAAGGCAGTAATCAGCCCCAGCATTTT.